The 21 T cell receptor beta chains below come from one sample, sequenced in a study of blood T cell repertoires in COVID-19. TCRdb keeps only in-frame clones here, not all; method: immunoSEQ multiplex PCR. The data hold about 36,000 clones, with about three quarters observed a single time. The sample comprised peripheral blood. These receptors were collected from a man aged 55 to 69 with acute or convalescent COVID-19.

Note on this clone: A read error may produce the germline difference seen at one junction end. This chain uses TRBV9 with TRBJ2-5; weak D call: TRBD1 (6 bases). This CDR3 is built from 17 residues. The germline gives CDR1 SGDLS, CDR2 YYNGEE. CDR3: CVSSEQGIGISIETQYF. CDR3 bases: TGTGTCAGCAGCGAACAGGGAATTGGTATATCAATCGAGACCCAGTACTTC.

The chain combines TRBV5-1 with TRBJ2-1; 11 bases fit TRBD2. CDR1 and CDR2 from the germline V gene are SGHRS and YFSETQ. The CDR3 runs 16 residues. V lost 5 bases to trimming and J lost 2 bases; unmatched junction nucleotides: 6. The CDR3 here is CASSRIAGGPYNEQFF. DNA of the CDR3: TGCGCCAGCAGTAGGATAGCGGGAGGGCCCTACAATGAGCAGTTCTTC.

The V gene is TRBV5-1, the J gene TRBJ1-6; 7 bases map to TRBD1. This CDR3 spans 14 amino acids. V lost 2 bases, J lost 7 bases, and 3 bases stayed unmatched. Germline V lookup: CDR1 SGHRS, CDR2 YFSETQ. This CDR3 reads CASSLGDRNSPLHF. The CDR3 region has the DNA TGCGCCAGCAGCTTAGGGGACAGAAATTCACCCCTCCACTTT.

The CDR3 nucleotides read TGTGCCAGCAGCTTGACAGGGGGGGGAGATTCACCCCTCCACTTT. It translates to CASSLTGGGDSPLHF. The chain uses TRBV27 and TRBJ1-6; 9 nucleotides align to TRBD1. The CDR3 runs to 15 residues. Germline V lookup: CDR1 MNHEY, CDR2 SMNVEV (reference sequence). The J segment lost 8 bases and the V segment lost 6 bases, leaving 8 bases of the junction unmatched.

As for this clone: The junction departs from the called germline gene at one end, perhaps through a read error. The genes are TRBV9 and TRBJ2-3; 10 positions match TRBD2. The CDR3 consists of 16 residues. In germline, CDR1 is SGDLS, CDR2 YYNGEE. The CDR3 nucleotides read TGTGCCAGCAGCGTAGTGGCTAGCGGGGGCACAAATACGCAGTATTTT. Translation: CASSVVASGGTNTQYF. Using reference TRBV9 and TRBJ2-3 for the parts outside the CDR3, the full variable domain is DSGVTQTPKHLITATGQRVTLRCSPRSGDLSVYWYQQSLDQGLQFLIQYYNGEERAKGNILERFSAQQFPDLHSELNLSSLELGDSALYFCASSVVASGGTNTQYFGPGTRLTVL.

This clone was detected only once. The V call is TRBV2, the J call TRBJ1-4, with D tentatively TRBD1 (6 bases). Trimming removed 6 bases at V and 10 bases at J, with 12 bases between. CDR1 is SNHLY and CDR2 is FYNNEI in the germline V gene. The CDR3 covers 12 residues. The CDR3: CASSNRVGKLFF. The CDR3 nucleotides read TGTGCCAGCAGCAACAGGGTAGGAAAACTGTTTTTT.

CDR3 amino acids: CASSLNRGGTGELFF. CDR3 sequence (DNA): TGTGCCAGCAGCTTAAACAGGGGGGGCACCGGGGAGCTGTTTTTT. The chain recombines TRBV11-3 with TRBJ2-2, with D perhaps TRBD1 (8 bases). The CDR3 runs 15 residues. CDR1 is SGHNT, CDR2 YENEEA, per germline. V gave up 2 bases and J gave up 4 bases, with 11 bases separating them.

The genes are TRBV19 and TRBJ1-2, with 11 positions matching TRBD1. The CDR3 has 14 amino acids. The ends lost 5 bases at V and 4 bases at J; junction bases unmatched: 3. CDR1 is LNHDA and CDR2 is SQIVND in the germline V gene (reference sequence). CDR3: CASSSGTGGYGYTF. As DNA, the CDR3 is TGTGCCAGTAGTTCCGGGACAGGGGGCTATGGCTACACCTTC.

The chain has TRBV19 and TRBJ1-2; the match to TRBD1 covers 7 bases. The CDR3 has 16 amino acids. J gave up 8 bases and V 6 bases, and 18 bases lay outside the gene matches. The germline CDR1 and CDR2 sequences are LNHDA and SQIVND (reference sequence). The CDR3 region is CASSKGTVFTMEGYTF. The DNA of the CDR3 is TGTGCCAGTAGCAAGGGGACAGTTTTTACTATGGAAGGCTACACCTTC. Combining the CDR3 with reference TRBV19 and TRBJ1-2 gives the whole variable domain DGGITQSPKYLFRKEGQNVTLSCEQNLNHDAMYWYRQDPGQGLRLIYYSQIVNDFQKGDIAEGYSVSREKKESFPLTVTSAQKNPTAFYLCASSKGTVFTMEGYTFGSGTRLTVV.

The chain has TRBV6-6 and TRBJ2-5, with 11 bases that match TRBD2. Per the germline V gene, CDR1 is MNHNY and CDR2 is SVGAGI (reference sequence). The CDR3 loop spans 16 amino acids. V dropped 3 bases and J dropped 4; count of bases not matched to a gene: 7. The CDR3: CASSYLASGRSETQYF. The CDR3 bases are TGTGCCAGCAGTTATCTGGCTAGCGGGAGGTCAGAGACCCAGTACTTC.

CDR3 coding DNA: TGTGCCAGCAGCCAAGCGGTCGTCGGTGCCGAGCAGTTCTTC. This gives the protein CASSQAVVGAEQFF. The chain is built from TRBV3-1 (or the pseudogene TRBV3-2) and TRBJ2-1; no definite D call. Germline lookup yields CDR1 LGHDT and CDR2 YNNKEL (reference sequence). The CDR3 runs to 14 residues. V lost 1 base, J lost 10 bases, and 14 bases lay in between.

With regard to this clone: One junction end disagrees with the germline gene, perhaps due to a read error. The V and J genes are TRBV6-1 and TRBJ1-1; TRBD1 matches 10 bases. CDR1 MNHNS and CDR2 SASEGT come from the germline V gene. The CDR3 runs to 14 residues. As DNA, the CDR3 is TGTGCCAGCAGTGACCCACAGGATTCCGGACAGGGGGTTTTT. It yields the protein CASSDPQDSGQGVF.

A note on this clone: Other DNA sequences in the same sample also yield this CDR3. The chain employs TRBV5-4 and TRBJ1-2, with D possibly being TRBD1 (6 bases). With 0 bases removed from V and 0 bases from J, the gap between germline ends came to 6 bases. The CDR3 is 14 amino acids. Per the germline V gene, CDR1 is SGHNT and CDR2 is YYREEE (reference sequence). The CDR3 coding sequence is TGTGCCAGCAGCTTGGAGGGGGCTAACTATGGCTACACCTTC. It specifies CASSLEGANYGYTF.

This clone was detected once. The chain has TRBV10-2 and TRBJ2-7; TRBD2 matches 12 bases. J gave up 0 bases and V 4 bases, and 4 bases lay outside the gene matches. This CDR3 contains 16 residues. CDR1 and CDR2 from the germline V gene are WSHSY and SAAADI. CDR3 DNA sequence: TGCGCCAGCAGTGCTCTAGCGGGAGGGAGCTCCTACGAGCAGTACTTC. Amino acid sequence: CASSALAGGSSYEQYF.

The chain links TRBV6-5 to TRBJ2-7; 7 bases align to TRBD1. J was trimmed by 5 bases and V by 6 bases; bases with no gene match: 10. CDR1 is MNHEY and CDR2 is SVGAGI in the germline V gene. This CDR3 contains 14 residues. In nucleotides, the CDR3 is TGTGCCAGCAGGCCAATACAGGGGATGGACGAGCAGTACTTC. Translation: CASRPIQGMDEQYF.

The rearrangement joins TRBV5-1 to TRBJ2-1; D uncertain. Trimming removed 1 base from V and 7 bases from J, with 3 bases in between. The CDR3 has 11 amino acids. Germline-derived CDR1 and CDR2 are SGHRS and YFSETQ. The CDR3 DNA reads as TGCGCCAGCAGCTTGTCAAATGAGCAGTTCTTC. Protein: CASSLSNEQFF. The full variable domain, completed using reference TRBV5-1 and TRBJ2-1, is KAGVTQTPRYLIKTRGQQVTLSCSPISGHRSVSWYQQTPGQGLQFLFEYFSETQRNKGNFPGRFSGRQFSNSRSEMNVSTLELGDSALYLCASSLSNEQFFGPGTRLTVL.

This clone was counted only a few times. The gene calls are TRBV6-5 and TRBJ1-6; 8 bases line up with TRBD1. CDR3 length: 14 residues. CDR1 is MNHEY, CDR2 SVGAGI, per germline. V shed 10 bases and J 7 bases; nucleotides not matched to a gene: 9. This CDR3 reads CAIPDRVENSPLHF. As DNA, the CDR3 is TGTGCCATCCCGGACAGGGTCGAGAATTCACCCCTCCACTTT.

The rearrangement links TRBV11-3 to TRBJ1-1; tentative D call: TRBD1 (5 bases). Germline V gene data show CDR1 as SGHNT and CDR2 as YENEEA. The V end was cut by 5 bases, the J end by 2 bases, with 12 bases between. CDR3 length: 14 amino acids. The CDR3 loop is CASSPTESNTEAFF. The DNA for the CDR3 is TGTGCCAGCAGCCCGACAGAGTCAAACACTGAAGCTTTCTTT.

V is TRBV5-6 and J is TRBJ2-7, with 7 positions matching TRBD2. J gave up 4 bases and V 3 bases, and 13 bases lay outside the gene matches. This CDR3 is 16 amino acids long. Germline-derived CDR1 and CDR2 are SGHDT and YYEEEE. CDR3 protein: CASSSTSQRDLYEQYF. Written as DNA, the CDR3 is TGTGCCAGCAGCTCCACTAGCCAGCGGGACTTGTACGAGCAGTACTTC. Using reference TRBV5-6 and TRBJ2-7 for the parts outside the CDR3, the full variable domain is DAGVTQSPTHLIKTRGQQVTLRCSPKSGHDTVSWYQQALGQGPQFIFQYYEEEERQRGNFPDRFSGHQFPNYSSELNVNALLLGDSALYLCASSSTSQRDLYEQYFGPGTRLTVT.

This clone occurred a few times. The CDR3 sequence is CASSLADRNSPLHF. Written as DNA, the CDR3 is TGTGCCAGCAGCTTGGCCGACAGGAATTCACCCCTCCACTTT. The chain employs TRBV5-4 and TRBJ1-6; tentative D call: TRBD1 (6 bases). V was pared by 0 bases and J by 7 bases, with 8 bases between. The CDR3 consists of 14 residues. CDR1 and CDR2 from the germline V gene are SGHNT and YYREEE (reference sequence).

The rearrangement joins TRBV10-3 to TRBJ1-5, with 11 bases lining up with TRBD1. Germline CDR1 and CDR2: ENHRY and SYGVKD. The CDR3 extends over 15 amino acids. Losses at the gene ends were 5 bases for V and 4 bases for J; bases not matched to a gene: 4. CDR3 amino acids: CAISPGQGGNQPQHF. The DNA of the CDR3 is TGTGCCATCAGTCCGGGACAGGGGGGGAATCAGCCCCAGCATTTT.